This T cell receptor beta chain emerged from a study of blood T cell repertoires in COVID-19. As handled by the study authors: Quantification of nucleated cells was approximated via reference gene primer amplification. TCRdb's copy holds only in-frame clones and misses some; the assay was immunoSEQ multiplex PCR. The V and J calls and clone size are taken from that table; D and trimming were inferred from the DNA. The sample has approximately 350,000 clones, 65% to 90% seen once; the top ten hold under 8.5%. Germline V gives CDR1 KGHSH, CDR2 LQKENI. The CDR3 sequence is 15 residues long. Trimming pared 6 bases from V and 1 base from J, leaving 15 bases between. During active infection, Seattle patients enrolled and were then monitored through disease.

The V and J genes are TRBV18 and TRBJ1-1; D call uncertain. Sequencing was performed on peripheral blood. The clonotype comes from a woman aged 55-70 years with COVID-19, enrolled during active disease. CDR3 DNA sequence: TGTGCCAGCTCCCTAGCCGGACCCTCGAACACTGAAGCTTTCTTT. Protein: CASSLAGPSNTEAFF.